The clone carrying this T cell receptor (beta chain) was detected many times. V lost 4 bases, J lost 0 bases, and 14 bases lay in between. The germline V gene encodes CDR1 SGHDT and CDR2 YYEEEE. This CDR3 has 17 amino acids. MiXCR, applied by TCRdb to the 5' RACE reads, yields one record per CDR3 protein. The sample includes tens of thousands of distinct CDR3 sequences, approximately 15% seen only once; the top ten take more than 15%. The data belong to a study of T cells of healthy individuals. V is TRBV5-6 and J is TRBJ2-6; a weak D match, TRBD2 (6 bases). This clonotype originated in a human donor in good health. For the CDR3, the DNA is TGTGCCAGCAGCCCGGGACTGACCCCCTCTGGGGCCAACGTCCTGACTTTC. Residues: CASSPGLTPSGANVLTF.